A single sample is the source of the 8 T cell receptor beta chains below, sequenced in a study of tumor-infiltrating lymphocytes in primary liver carcinoma. Using a constant-region primer together with ProtoScript II reverse transcriptase, TCR beta cDNA was made from roughly 540 ng of total RNA. Three nested multiplex PCR rounds, a slightly modified ARM-PCR method, built the TCR beta libraries. The first two PCR rounds used TRBV1-TRBV30 primers with a Cbeta primer, 10 cycles each. TCRdb re-called the multiplex PCR reads through MiXCR, storing one row per CDR3 protein. The sample holds 190,000 or so distinct CDR3 sequences, less than 70% seen once. Unsorted whole blood yielded the blood RNA, and germline DNA was also extracted. Input material: peripheral blood. The origin of the receptors is an older woman with primary liver carcinoma and hepatitis B virus infection.

This sequence joins TRBV6-6 and TRBJ2-7; weak D call: TRBD1 (5 bases). The CDR3 contains 15 residues. Germline V gives CDR1 MNHNY, CDR2 SVGAGI (reference sequence). V was shortened by 0 bases and J by 3 bases, with 12 bases between the two germline ends. The CDR3 protein is CASSYSPGLGYEQYF. CDR3 in DNA: TGTGCCAGCAGTTACTCCCCAGGGTTAGGCTACGAGCAGTACTTC.

For this clonotype: Relative to the germline gene, one junction end is altered; a read error may explain this. The J gene is TRBJ2-5, the V gene TRBV5-1, with D uncertain. The CDR3 has 14 residues. Germline CDR1 and CDR2: SGHRS and YFSETQ. The CDR3 region has the DNA TGCGCCAGCAACTTGTCGACACACACGGAGACCCAGTACTTC. Its translation: CASNLSTHTETQYF. The full variable domain, in which reference TRBV5-1 and TRBJ2-5 provide the parts outside the CDR3, is KAGVTQTPRYLIKTRGQQVTLSCSPISGHRSVSWYQQTPGQGLQFLFEYFSETQRNKGNFPGRFSGRQFSNSRSEMNVSTLELGDSALYLCASNLSTHTETQYFGPGTRLLVL.

This rearrangement joins TRBV11-3 to TRBJ2-1, with D uncertain. Germline CDR1 SGHNT, CDR2 YENEEA. The CDR3 extends over 14 amino acids. Trimming left V 4 bases short and J 10 bases short, with 17 bases between. CDR3 residues: CASSSDPRYREQFF. CDR3 in DNA: TGTGCCAGCAGCTCGGACCCGAGGTATAGGGAGCAGTTCTTC.

Concerning this clonotype: The junction departs from the called germline gene at one end, perhaps through a read error. The CDR3 is CAGSSLGMAYSYNEQFF. CDR3 nucleotides: TGTGCCGGCAGTTCACTTGGCATGGCCTACTCCTACAATGAGCAGTTCTTC. V gene TRBV28 combines with J gene TRBJ2-1, with D hard to call. Germline assignment: CDR1 MDHEN and CDR2 SYDVKM. This CDR3 has 17 amino acids.

Many counts were recorded for this clonotype. The rearrangement links TRBV28 to TRBJ1-5; D ambiguous. The CDR3 sequence is 12 residues long. Trimming took off 8 bases at V and 6 bases at J, with 11 bases between the two ends. Germline V gene data show CDR1 as MDHEN and CDR2 as SYDVKM. The CDR3 region is CASRRLSQPQHF. The DNA of the CDR3 is TGTGCCAGCCGGAGGCTATCTCAGCCCCAGCATTTT. Full variable domain (rest looked up from reference TRBV28 and TRBJ1-5): DVKVTQSSRYLVKRTGEKVFLECVQDMDHENMFWYRQDPGLGLRLIYFSYDVKMKEKGDIPEGYSVSREKKERFSLILESASTNQTSMYLCASRRLSQPQHFGDGTRLSIL.

As to this clonotype: A junction boundary mismatches the germline segment, possibly from a read error. The V gene is TRBV11-2, the J gene TRBJ2-4; D is undetermined. The CDR3 covers 17 residues. CDR1 is SGHAT, CDR2 FQNNGV, per germline. The CDR3, as DNA: TGTGGCAGCAGCGTTTTTGTGTGGGCGCTAACCAAAAACATTCAGCACTTC. Translated, it gives CGSSVFVWALTKNIQHF.

V usage is TRBV28 and J usage is TRBJ1-6; D is perhaps TRBD1 (6 bases). Germline assignment: CDR1 MDHEN and CDR2 SYDVKM. The V gene lost 6 bases and the J gene lost 10 bases, with 19 bases spanning the gap. CDR3 size: 15 residues. As DNA, the CDR3 is TGTGCCAGCAGCCAGAGGTCGGGGGCCCAATCACCCCTCCACTTT. It translates to CASSQRSGAQSPLHF.

In its sample, this clonotype was seen many times. The CDR3 reads CASSYSAGVEQFF. CDR3 bases: TGTGCCAGCAGTTACTCGGCGGGAGTTGAGCAGTTCTTC. This chain links TRBV6-6 with TRBJ2-1, with 7 positions matching TRBD2. The junction had 2 bases not matched to a gene; V was cut back by 0 bases and J by 9 bases. CDR1 and CDR2 from the germline V gene are MNHNY and SVGAGI (reference sequence). The CDR3 is made up of 13 amino acids.